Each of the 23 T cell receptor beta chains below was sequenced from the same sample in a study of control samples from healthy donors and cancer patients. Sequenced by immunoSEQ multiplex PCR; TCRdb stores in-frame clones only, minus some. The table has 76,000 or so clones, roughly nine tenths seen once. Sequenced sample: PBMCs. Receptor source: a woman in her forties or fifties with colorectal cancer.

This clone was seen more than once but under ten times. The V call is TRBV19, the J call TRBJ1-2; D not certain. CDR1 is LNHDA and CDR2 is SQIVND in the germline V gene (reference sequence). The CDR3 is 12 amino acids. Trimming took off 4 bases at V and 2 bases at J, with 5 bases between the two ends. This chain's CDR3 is CASSKMNYGYTF. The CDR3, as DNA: TGTGCCAGTAGTAAAATGAACTATGGCTACACCTTC.

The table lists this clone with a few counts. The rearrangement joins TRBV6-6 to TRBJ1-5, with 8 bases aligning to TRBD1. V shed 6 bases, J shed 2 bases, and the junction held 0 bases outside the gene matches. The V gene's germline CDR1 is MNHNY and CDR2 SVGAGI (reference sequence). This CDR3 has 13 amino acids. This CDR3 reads CASRTGGNQPQHF. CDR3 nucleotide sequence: TGTGCCAGCAGGACAGGGGGCAATCAGCCCCAGCATTTT.

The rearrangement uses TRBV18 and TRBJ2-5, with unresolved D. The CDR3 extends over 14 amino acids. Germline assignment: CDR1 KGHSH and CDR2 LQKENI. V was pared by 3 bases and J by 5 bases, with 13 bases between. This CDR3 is CASSPRTGFETQYF. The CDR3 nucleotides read TGTGCCAGCTCACCCAGGACGGGTTTCGAGACCCAGTACTTC.

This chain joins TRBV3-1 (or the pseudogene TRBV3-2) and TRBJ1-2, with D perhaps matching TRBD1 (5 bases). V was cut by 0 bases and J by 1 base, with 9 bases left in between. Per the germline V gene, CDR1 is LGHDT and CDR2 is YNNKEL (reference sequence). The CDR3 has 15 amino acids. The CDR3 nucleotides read TGTGCCAGCAGCCAAGATAGACAGAGTAACTATGGCTACACCTTC. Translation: CASSQDRQSNYGYTF.

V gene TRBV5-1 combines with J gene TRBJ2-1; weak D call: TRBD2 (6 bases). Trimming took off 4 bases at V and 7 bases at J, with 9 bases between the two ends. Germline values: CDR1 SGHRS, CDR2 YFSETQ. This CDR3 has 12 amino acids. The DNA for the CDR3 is TGCGCCAGCAGCGTTCGGGGGAATGAGCAGTTCTTC. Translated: CASSVRGNEQFF.

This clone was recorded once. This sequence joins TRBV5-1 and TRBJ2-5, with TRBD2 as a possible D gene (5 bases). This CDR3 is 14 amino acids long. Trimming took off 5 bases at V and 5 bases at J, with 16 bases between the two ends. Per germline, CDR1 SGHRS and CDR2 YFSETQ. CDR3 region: CASSNLVTGETQYF. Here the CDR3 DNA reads TGCGCCAGCAGTAATCTGGTGACGGGGGAGACCCAGTACTTC.

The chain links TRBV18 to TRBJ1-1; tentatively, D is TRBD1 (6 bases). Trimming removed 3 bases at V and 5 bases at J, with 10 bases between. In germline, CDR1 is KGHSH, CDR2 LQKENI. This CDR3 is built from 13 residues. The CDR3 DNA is TGTGCCAGCTCACCTACACAGGGAACTGAAGCTTTCTTT. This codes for CASSPTQGTEAFF.

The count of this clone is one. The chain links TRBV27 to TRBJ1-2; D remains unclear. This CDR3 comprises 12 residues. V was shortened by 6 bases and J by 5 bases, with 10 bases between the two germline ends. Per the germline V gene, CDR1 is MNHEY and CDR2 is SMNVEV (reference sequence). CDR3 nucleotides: TGTGCCAGCAGGAGGATCGGGTATGGCTACACCTTC. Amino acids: CASRRIGYGYTF.

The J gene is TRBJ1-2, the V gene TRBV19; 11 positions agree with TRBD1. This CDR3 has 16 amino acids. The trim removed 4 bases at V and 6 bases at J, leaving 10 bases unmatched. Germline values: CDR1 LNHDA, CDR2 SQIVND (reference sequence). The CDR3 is CASSNGQGAGKNGYTF. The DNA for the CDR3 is TGTGCCAGTAGTAATGGACAGGGGGCTGGAAAGAATGGCTACACCTTC.

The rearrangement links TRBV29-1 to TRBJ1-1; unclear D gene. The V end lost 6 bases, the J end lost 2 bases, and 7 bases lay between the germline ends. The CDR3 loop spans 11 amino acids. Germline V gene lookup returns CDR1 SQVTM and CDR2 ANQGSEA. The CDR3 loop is CSVSGNTEAFF. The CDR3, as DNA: TGCAGCGTGTCGGGAAACACTGAAGCTTTCTTT.

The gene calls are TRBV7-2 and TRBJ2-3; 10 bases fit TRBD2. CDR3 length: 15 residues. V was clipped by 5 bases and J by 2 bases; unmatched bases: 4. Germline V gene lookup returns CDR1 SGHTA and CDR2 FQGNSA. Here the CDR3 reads CASSTTSGHTDTQYF. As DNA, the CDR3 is TGTGCCAGCAGCACGACTAGCGGGCACACAGATACGCAGTATTTT.

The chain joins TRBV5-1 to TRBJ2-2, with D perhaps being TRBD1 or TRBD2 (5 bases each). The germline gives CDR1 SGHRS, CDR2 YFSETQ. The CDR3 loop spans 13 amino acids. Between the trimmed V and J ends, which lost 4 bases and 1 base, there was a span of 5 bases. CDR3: CASSGGNTGELFF. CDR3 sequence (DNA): TGCGCCAGCAGCGGGGGGAACACCGGGGAGCTGTTTTTT.

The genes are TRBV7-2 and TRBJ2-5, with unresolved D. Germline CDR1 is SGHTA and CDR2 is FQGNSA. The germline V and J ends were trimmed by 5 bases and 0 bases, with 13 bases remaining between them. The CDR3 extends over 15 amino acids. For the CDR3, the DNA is TGTGCCAGCAGCCTTCAGTGGTCGTACCAAGAGACCCAGTACTTC. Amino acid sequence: CASSLQWSYQETQYF.

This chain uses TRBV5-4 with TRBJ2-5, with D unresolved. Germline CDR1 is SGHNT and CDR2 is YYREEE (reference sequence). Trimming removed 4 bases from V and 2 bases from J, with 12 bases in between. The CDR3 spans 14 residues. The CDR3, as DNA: TGTGCCAGCAGCATACAACGCCAGCAAGAGACCCAGTACTTC. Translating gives CASSIQRQQETQYF.

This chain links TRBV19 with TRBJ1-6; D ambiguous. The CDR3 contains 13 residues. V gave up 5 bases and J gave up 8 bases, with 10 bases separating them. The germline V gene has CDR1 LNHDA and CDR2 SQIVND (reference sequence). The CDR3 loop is CASSFLSDSPLHF. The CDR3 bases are TGTGCCAGTAGTTTTTTATCCGATTCACCCCTCCACTTT.

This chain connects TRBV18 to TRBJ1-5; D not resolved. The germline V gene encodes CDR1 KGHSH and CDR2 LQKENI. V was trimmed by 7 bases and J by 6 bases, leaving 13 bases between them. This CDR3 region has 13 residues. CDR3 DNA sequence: TGTGCCAGCTTACAGACGATCAGTCAGCCCCAGCATTTT. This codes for CASLQTISQPQHF.

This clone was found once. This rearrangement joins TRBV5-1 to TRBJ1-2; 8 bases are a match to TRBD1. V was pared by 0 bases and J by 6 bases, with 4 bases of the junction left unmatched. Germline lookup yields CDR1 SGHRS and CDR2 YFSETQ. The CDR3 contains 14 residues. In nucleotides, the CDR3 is TGCGCCAGCAGCTTGGAGGACAGGGAGAATGGCTACACCTTC. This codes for CASSLEDRENGYTF.

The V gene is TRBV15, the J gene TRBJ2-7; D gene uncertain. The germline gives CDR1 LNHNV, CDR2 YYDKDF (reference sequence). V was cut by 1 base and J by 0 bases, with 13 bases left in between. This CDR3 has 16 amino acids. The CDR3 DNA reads TGTGCCACCAGCAGAGTCCGGAACTCGCTCTCCTACGAGCAGTACGTC. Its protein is CATSRVRNSLSYEQYV.

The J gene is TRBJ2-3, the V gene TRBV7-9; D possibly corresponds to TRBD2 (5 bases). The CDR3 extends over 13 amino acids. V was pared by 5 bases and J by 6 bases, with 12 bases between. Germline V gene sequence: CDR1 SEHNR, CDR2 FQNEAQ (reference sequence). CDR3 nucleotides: TGTGCCAGCAGCGTTGCCGGGGTGGATACGCAGTATTTT. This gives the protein CASSVAGVDTQYF. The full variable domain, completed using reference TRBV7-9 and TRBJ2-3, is DTGVSQNPRHKITKRGQNVTFRCDPISEHNRLYWYRQTLGQGPEFLTYFQNEAQLEKSRLLSDRFSAERPKGSFSTLEIQRTEQGDSAMYLCASSVAGVDTQYFGPGTRLTVL.

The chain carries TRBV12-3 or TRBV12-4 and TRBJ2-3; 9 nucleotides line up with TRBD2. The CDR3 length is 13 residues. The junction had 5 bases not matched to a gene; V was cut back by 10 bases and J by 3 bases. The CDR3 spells CATQRGATDTQYF. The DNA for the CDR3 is TGTGCCACTCAGCGGGGGGCTACAGATACGCAGTATTTT.

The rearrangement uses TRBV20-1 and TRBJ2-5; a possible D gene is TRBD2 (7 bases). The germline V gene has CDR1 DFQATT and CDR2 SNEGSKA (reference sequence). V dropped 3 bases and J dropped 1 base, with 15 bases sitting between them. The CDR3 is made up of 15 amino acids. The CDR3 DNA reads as TGCAGTGCTAGTATTCTCGGGGGGCTCCAAGAGACCCAGTACTTC. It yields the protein CSASILGGLQETQYF.

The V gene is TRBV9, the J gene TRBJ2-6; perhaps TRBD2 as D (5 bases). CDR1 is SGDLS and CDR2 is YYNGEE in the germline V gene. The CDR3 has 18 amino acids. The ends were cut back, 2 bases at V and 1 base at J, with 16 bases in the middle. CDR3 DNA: TGTGCCAGCAGCGTCCAACCTGAGGGTCTTTCTGGGGCCAACGTCCTGACTTTC. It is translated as CASSVQPEGLSGANVLTF. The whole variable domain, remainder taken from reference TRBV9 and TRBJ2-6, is DSGVTQTPKHLITATGQRVTLRCSPRSGDLSVYWYQQSLDQGLQFLIQYYNGEERAKGNILERFSAQQFPDLHSELNLSSLELGDSALYFCASSVQPEGLSGANVLTFGAGSRLTVL.

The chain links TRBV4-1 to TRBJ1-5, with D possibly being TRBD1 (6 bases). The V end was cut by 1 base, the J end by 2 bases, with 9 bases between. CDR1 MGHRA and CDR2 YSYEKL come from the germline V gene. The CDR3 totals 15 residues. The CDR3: CASSQGAGGNQPQHF. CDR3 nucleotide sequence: TGCGCCAGCAGCCAAGGGGCAGGGGGCAATCAGCCCCAGCATTTT.